The sample holds many counts of the clone carrying this T cell receptor (beta chain). Its specificity is unknown. The record originates from a study of human T cells and chemical hapten exposure. Findings and caveats of the study: It should be noted that donors had alopecia, so their immune response may differ from healthy people's. The formation of large CDR3 similarity clusters by expanded TCRs significantly exceeded that of controls. DPC sensitization produced no change in TCRs with frequency above 1 in 1000.

From the RACE reads, TCRdb called clonotypes with MiXCR, one entry per CDR3 protein. Here the sample spans tens of thousands of distinct CDR3 sequences, about 9.3% being singletons. The CDR3 has 12 amino acids. The germline gives CDR1 SGDLS, CDR2 YYNGEE. J gave up 2 bases and V 6 bases, and 1 base lay outside the gene matches. The time point here: patch test 1, 2 weeks after DPC sensitization. Treatment in this sample: therapeutic diphenylcyclopropenone sensitization with weekly scalp DPC. Blood draws came first, before each patch test. V is TRBV9 and J is TRBJ1-2, with TRBD1 identical over 7 bases. The input for sequencing was whole blood, taken in connection with sensitization to the hapten diphenylcyclopropenone (DPC). The origin of this receptor is a woman between 35 and 50 years old with alopecia areata. Some clones in this sample may be carry-over from other donors' samples. CDR3 nucleotide sequence: TGTGCCAGCAAAGGGGGCAACTATGGCTACACCTTC. Its translation: CASKGGNYGYTF.